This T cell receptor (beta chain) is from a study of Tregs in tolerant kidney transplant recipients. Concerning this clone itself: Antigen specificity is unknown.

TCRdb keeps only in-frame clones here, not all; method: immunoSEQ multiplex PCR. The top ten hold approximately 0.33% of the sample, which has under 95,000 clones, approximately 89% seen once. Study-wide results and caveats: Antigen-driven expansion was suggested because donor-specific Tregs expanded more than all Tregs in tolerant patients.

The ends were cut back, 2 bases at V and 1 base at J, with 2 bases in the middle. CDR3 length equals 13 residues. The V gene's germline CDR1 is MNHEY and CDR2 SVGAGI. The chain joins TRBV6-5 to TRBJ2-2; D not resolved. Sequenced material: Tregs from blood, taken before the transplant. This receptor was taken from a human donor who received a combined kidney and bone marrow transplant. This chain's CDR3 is CASSYQNTGELFF. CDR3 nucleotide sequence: TGTGCCAGCAGTTACCAGAACACCGGGGAGCTGTTTTTT.